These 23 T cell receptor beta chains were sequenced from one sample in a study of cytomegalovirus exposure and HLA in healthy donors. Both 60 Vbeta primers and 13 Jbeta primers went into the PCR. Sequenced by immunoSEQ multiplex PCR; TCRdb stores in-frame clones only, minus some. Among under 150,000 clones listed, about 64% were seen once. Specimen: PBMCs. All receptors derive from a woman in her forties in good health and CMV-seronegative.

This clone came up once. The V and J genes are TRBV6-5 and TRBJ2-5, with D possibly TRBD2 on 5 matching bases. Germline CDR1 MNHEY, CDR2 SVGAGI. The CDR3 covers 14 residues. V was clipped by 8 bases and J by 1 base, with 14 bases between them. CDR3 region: CASRVSRAQETQYF. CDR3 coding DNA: TGTGCCAGCCGAGTGTCGAGGGCCCAAGAGACCCAGTACTTC.

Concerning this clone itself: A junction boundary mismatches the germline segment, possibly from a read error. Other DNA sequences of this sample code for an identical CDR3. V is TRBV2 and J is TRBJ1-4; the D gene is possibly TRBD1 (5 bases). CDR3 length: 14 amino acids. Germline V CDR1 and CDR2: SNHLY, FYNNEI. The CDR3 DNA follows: TGTGCCAGCAGTGAAACGACAGCCAATGAGAAACTGTTTTTT. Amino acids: CASSETTANEKLFF.

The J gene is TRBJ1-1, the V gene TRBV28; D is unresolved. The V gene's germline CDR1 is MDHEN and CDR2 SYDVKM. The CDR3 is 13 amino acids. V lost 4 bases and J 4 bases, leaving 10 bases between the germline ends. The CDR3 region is CASSSPLGTEAFF. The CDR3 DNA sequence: TGTGCCAGCAGTTCCCCCCTCGGCACTGAAGCTTTCTTT.

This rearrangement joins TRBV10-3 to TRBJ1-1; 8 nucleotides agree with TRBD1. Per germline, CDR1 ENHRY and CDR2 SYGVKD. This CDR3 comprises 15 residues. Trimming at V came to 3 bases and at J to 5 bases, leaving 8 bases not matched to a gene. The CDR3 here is CAISDTGGTMTEAFF. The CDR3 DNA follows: TGTGCCATCAGTGATACAGGGGGGACAATGACTGAAGCTTTCTTT.

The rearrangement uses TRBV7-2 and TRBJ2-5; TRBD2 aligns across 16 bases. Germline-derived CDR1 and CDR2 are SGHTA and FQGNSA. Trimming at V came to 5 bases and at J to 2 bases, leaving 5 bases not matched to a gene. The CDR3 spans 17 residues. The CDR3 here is CASSPPGLAGGQETQYF. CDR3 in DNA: TGTGCCAGCAGCCCTCCGGGACTAGCGGGGGGGCAAGAGACCCAGTACTTC.

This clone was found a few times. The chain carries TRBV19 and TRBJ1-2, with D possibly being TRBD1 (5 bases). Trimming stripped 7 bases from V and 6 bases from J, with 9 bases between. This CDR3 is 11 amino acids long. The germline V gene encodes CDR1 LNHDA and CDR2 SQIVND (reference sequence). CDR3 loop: CASTTGHGYTF. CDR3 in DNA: TGTGCCAGTACCACAGGCCATGGCTACACCTTC.

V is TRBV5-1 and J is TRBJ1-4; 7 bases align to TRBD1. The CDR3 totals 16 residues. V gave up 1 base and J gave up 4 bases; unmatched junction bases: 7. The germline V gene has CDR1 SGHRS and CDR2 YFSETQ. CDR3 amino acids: CASSLNPGGLNEKLFF. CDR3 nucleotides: TGCGCCAGCAGCTTGAACCCAGGGGGACTTAATGAAAAACTGTTTTTT.

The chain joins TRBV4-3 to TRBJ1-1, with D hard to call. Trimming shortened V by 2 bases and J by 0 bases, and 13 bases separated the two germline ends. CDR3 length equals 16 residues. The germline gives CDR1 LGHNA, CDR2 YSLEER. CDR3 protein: CASSQPRQRMNTEAFF. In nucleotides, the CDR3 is TGCGCCAGCAGCCAACCTCGGCAGAGGATGAACACTGAAGCTTTCTTT.

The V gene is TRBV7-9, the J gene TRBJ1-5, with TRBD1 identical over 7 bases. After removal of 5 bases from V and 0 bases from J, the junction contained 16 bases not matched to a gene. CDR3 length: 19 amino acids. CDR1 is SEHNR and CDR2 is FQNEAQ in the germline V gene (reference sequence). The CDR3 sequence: CASSPTDRVVIYSNQPQHF. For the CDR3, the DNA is TGTGCCAGCAGCCCCACTGACAGGGTGGTGATTTATAGCAATCAGCCCCAGCATTTT. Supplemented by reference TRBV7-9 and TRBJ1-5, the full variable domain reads DTGVSQNPRHKITKRGQNVTFRCDPISEHNRLYWYRQTLGQGPEFLTYFQNEAQLEKSRLLSDRFSAERPKGSFSTLEIQRTEQGDSAMYLCASSPTDRVVIYSNQPQHFGDGTRLSIL.

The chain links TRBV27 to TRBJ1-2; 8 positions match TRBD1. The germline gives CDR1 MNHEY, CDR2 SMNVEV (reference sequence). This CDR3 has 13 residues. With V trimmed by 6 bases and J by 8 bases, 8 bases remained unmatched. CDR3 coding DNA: TGTGCCAGCAGACCGACAGGGGAACGAGGCTACACCTTC. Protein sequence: CASRPTGERGYTF.

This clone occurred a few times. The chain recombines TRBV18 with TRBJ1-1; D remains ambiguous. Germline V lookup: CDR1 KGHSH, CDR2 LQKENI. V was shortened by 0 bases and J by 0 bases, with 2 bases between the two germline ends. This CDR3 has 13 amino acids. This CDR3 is CASSPPMNTEAFF. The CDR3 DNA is TGTGCCAGCTCACCACCCATGAACACTGAAGCTTTCTTT.

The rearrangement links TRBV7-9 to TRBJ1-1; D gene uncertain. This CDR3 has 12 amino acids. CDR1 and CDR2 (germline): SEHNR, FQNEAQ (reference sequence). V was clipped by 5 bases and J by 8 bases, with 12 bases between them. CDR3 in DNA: TGTGCCAGCAGCCTGACACTCAACGAAGCTTTCTTT. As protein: CASSLTLNEAFF. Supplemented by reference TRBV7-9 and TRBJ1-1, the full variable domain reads DTGVSQNPRHKITKRGQNVTFRCDPISEHNRLYWYRQTLGQGPEFLTYFQNEAQLEKSRLLSDRFSAERPKGSFSTLEIQRTEQGDSAMYLCASSLTLNEAFFGQGTRLTVV.

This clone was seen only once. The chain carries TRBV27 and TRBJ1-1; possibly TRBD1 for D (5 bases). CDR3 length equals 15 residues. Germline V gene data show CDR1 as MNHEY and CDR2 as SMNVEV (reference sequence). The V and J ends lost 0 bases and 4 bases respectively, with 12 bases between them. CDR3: CASSLSSTRGTEAFF. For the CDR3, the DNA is TGTGCCAGCAGTTTATCGTCTACAAGGGGCACTGAAGCTTTCTTT.

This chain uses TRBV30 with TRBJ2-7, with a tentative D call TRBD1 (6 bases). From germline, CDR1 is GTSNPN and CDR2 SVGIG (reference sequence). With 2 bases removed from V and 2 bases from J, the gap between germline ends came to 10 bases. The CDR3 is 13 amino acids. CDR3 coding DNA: TGTGCCTGGAGTTTAGGGGGAACCTACGAGCAGTACTTC. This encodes CAWSLGGTYEQYF.

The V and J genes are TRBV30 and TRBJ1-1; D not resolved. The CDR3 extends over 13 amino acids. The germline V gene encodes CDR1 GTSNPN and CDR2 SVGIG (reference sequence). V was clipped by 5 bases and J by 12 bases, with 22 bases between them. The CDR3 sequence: CAWVGRGRLVTFF. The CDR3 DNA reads TGTGCCTGGGTCGGTCGAGGGCGGTTAGTAACTTTCTTT.

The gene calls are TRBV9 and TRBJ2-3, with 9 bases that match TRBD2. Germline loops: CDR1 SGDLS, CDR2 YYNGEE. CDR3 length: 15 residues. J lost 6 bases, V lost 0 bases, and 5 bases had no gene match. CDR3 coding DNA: TGTGCCAGCAGCGTAGTTAGCGGGGGCCCTGATACGCAGTATTTT. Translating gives CASSVVSGGPDTQYF.

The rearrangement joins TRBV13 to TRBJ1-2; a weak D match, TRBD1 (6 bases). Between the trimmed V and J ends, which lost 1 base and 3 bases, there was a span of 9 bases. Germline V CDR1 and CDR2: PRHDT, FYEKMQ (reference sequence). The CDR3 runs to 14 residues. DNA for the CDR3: TGTGCCAGCAGCTTAGAACAGGGAGACTATGGCTACACCTTC. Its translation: CASSLEQGDYGYTF.

The CDR3 here is CASTPSGPQPQHF. In DNA, the CDR3 is TGTGCCAGCACCCCGAGTGGGCCCCAGCCCCAGCATTTT. This chain links TRBV7-8 with TRBJ1-5; D is unclear. The V gene lost 7 bases and the J gene lost 7 bases, with 14 bases spanning the gap. CDR3 length equals 13 residues. The germline gives CDR1 SGHVS, CDR2 FQNEAQ.

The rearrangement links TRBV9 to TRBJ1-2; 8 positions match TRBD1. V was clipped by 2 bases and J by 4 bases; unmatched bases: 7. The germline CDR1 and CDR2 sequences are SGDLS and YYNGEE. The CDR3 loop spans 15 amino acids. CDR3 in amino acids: CASSVGTGGLYGYTF. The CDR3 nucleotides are TGTGCCAGCAGCGTCGGGACAGGAGGCCTCTATGGCTACACCTTC.

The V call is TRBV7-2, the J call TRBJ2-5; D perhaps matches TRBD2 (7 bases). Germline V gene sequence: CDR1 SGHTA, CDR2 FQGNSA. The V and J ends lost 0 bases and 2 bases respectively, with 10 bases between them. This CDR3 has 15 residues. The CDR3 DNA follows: TGTGCCAGCAGCTTAGCGGGGGGGCAGCAAGAGACCCAGTACTTC. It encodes CASSLAGGQQETQYF.

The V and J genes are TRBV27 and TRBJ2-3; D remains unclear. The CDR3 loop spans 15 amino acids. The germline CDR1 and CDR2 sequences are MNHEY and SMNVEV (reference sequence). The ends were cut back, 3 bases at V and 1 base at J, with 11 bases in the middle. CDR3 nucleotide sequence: TGTGCCAGCAGTTTTACTGCCCTGGGCACAGATACGCAGTATTTT. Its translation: CASSFTALGTDTQYF.

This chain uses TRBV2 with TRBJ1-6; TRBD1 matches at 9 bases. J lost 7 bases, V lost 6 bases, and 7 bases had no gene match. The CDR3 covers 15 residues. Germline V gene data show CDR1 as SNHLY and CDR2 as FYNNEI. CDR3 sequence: CASSDRGIPNSPLHF. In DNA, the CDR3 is TGTGCCAGCAGCGACAGGGGGATACCGAATTCACCCCTCCACTTT.

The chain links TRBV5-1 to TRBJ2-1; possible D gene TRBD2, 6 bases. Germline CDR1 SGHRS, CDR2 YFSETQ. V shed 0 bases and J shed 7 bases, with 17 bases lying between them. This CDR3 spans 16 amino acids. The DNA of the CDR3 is TGCGCCAGCAGCTTGGCTCTCCAAAGGGCGGGGAATGAGCAGTTCTTC. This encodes CASSLALQRAGNEQFF.